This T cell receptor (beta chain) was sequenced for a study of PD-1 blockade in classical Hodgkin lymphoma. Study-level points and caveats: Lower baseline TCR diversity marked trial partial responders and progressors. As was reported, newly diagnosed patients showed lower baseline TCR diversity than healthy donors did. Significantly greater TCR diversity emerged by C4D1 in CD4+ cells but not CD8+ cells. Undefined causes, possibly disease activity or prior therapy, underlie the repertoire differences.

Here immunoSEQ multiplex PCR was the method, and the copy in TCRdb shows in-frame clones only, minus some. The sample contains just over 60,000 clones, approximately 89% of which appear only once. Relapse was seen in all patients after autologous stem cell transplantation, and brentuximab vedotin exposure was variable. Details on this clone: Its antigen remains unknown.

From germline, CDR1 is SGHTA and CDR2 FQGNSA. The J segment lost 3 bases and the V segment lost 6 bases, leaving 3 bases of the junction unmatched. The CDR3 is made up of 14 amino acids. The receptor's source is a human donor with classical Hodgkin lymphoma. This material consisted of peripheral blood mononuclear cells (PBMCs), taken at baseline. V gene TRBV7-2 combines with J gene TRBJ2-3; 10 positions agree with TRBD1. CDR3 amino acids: CASSPGQGTDTQYF. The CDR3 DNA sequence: TGTGCCAGCAGTCCGGGACAGGGGACAGATACGCAGTATTTT.